The 5 T cell receptor beta chains listed next were all sequenced from one sample in a study of blood T cell repertoires in COVID-19. Clones were read by immunoSEQ multiplex PCR, and TCRdb kept only the in-frame ones, dropping some. The sample includes some 210,000 clones, 89% of them seen just once. Specimen: peripheral blood. The receptors shown here come from a man aged 55 to 69 who had recovered from COVID-19.

V gene TRBV11-3 combines with J gene TRBJ2-1, with TRBD2 as a possible D gene (6 bases). Per the germline V gene, CDR1 is SGHNT and CDR2 is YENEEA. With 6 bases removed from V and 2 bases from J, the gap between germline ends came to 14 bases. This CDR3 is built from 15 residues. CDR3 residues: CASSTGLAAYNEQFF. CDR3 in DNA: TGTGCCAGCAGTACGGGCTTAGCGGCCTACAATGAGCAGTTCTTC.

Concerning this clone itself: Germline and junction disagree at one end, which may indicate a read error. The V gene is TRBV27, the J gene TRBJ2-3; 15 bases map to TRBD2. This CDR3 has 17 amino acids. CDR1 and CDR2 from the germline V gene are MNHEY and SMNVEV (reference sequence). CDR3 coding DNA: TGTGCCACCAGTGGTAATGGACTAGCGGGGGGGGCAGATACGCAGTATTTT. Translating gives CATSGNGLAGGADTQYF.

The chain has TRBV2 and TRBJ1-1, with D possibly TRBD1 on 5 matching bases. The germline V gene encodes CDR1 SNHLY and CDR2 FYNNEI. The CDR3 sequence is 11 residues long. V was trimmed by 8 bases and J by 6 bases, leaving 10 bases between them. This chain's CDR3 is CASQTGAEAFF. Here the CDR3 DNA reads TGTGCCAGCCAAACGGGGGCTGAAGCTTTCTTT.

This chain uses TRBV2 with TRBJ1-2, with D tentatively TRBD1 (6 bases). The CDR3 is made up of 16 amino acids. The V end lost 7 bases, the J end lost 5 bases, and 23 bases lay between the germline ends. The V gene's germline CDR1 is SNHLY and CDR2 FYNNEI. CDR3 loop: CASTRVGTGWGYGYTF. The CDR3 coding sequence is TGTGCCAGCACCCGCGTCGGAACAGGGTGGGGTTATGGCTACACCTTC.

The CDR3 nucleotides are TGTGCCAGCAGCACCAGACAGGGGGCTAACTATGGCTACACCTTC. Translated, it gives CASSTRQGANYGYTF. This chain uses TRBV7-8 with TRBJ1-2, with 9 bases matching TRBD1. Trimming cost V 5 bases and J 0 bases; bases outside gene matches: 4. Germline V lookup: CDR1 SGHVS, CDR2 FQNEAQ. CDR3 length: 15 residues.